A single T cell receptor beta chain is shown here with its context. Antigen specificity is unknown. Mismatch with germline at one junction end may stem from a read error. It was genomic DNA that served as the template for profiling TCR beta VDJ and CDR3. TCRdb re-analysed the reads in MiXCR, keeping a single row per CDR3 protein. The sample has fewer than 250,000 distinct CDR3 sequences, roughly 45% seen once. All sequencing subjects had displayed CD8+CD57+ cell expansion on flow cytometry. Patients were treatment-naive when blood was sampled. The data belong to a study of CD8+CD57+ T cells in acquired aplastic anemia. Study as a whole: Sorted CD4+ and CD8+ cells gave a mean 3.2 ug DNA, range about 0.2 to 27.4 ug. Findings of the study overall: Some 29 CD8+ CDR3 sequences were shared between patients and controls. Between the patient and control groups, CD8+ Simpson's diversity did not differ significantly.

The CDR3 is made up of 13 amino acids. Germline V lookup: CDR1 MGHRA, CDR2 YSYEKL. The clonotype was recovered from a human donor with aplastic anemia. The chain joins TRBV4-1 to TRBJ1-2; 9 bases line up with TRBD1. The material sequenced was sorted CD4+, CD8+, or CD8+CD57+ T cells (not recorded which) from PBMCs. The CDR3 DNA reads TGCGCCAACAGCCCACAGGGGGCGCGGGGCTACACCTTC. This codes for CANSPQGARGYTF.